The 19 T cell receptor beta chains presented below share a single source sample, sequenced in a study of T cells in women clearing cervical HPV infection. Sequencing used immunoSEQ multiplex PCR; TCRdb keeps in-frame clones, though not all of them. The sample totals 20,000 to 25,000 clones. Sequenced sample: blood buffy coat. These receptors were obtained from a woman aged 18 to 75 with a cervical HPV16 infection that either progressed to CIN3+ or cleared (not recorded which).

With regard to this clone: The CDR3 end falls 3 residues outside the read, so it is completed with the germline J gene. V and J are TRBV28 and TRBJ2-5, with 12 bases that match TRBD2. CDR1 is MDHEN, CDR2 SYDVKM, per germline. The CDR3 consists of 16 residues. V was clipped by 5 bases and J by 0 bases; unmatched bases: 4. The covered CDR3 bases are TGTGCCAGCAGTCCTAGCGGGGGGGCCCACCAAGAGACC. Translating gives CASSPSGGAHQET. The whole CDR3 protein reads CASSPSGGAHQETQYF. Complete variable domain (other parts from reference TRBV28 and TRBJ2-5): DVKVTQSSRYLVKRTGEKVFLECVQDMDHENMFWYRQDPGLGLRLIYFSYDVKMKEKGDIPEGYSVSREKKERFSLILESASTNQTSMYLCASSPSGGAHQETQYFGPGTRLLVL.

A word on this clone: The missing CDR3 end, 3 residues past where the read stops, is filled in from the germline J gene. The V and J genes are TRBV30 and TRBJ2-1; D unresolved. The CDR3 covers 15 residues. V lost 8 bases, J lost 0 bases, and 17 bases lay in between. Per germline, CDR1 GTSNPN and CDR2 SVGIG (reference sequence). The sequenced part of the CDR3 DNA is TGTGCCCCCCCCGAGAGCGCCCACTCCTACAATGAG. Its protein product is CAPPESAHSYNE. The complete CDR3 sequence is CAPPESAHSYNEQFF.

About this clone itself: Read coverage stops 3 residues before the CDR3 terminus; the germline J gene supplies the remainder. The V and J genes are TRBV7-9 and TRBJ1-2, with a weak D call TRBD1 (5 bases). This CDR3 contains 14 residues. CDR1 and CDR2 from the germline V gene are SEHNR and FQNEAQ (reference sequence). Here the CDR3 reads CASSAGLDIHDYTF. The CDR3 DNA, read in part, is TGTGCCAGCAGCGCGGGACTAGATATCCACGAC.

A remark on this clone: With the read ending 3 residues before the CDR3 end, the germline J gene is used to fill in that end. The chain uses TRBV5-4 and TRBJ1-1; no clear D gene. The CDR3 loop spans 14 amino acids. V lost 2 bases, J lost 1 base, and 9 bases lay in between. CDR1 and CDR2 (germline): SGHNT, YYREEE (reference sequence). The sequenced CDR3 bases are TGTGCCAGCAGCTTTTCAACGGGGAACACTGAA. Translation: CASSFSTGNTE. The entire CDR3 protein is CASSFSTGNTEAFF.

Concerning this clone: The CDR3 goes on 3 residues after the read ends, and that part is filled in from the germline J gene. The genes are TRBV11-3 and TRBJ2-2, with D unclear. CDR1 SGHNT and CDR2 YENEEA come from the germline V gene. The CDR3 spans 14 residues. V lost 8 bases, J lost 7 bases, and 17 bases lay in between. The DNA read from the CDR3 is TGTGCCAGCGCCGTCCTTCGCACAATCGGGGAG. This sequence encodes CASAVLRTIGE. The complete CDR3 sequence is CASAVLRTIGELFF.

The sequenced CDR3 bases are TGTGCCAGCAGCTTAGGGGGGGTCGAAAAA. This gives the protein CASSLGGVEK. The CDR3 as a whole reads CASSLGGVEKLFF. The gene calls are TRBV11-3 and TRBJ1-4; maybe TRBD1 (5 bases). The read ends 3 residues before the CDR3 terminus; that terminus is restored from the germline J gene. CDR1 and CDR2 from the germline V gene are SGHNT and YENEEA. CDR3 size: 13 residues. The ends were cut back, 1 base at V and 8 bases at J, with 8 bases in the middle.

Comment on this clone: The CDR3 end lies 3 residues beyond the end of the read and is filled in from the germline J gene. This sequence joins TRBV5-1 and TRBJ2-3; TRBD1 might be the D (6 bases). The CDR3 is made up of 15 amino acids. From germline, CDR1 is SGHRS and CDR2 YFSETQ. Trimming left V 2 bases short and J 2 bases short, with 12 bases between. The sequenced part of the CDR3 DNA is TGCGCCAGCAGCTTTGGGGGACAAAACACAGATACG. As protein: CASSFGGQNTDT. The whole CDR3 is CASSFGGQNTDTQYF.

Remarks on this clone: Read data end 3 residues before the CDR3 end; the end is taken from the germline J gene. This sequence joins TRBV7-3 and TRBJ1-1; possible D gene TRBD1, 5 bases. Germline CDR1 reads SGHTA; CDR2 reads FQGTGA. Trimming removed 2 bases from V and 0 bases from J, with 10 bases in between. This CDR3 contains 15 residues. This CDR3 is CASSLGAAMNTEAFF. The covered CDR3 bases are TGTGCCAGCAGCTTAGGGGCAGCCATGAACACTGAA.

About this clone: The read terminates 3 residues before the CDR3 end, so the remaining end is supplied by the germline J gene. The V call is TRBV7-3, the J call TRBJ1-3; the D gene is possibly TRBD1 (6 bases). Germline CDR1 reads SGHTA; CDR2 reads FQGTGA. V lost 1 base and J 2 bases, leaving 9 bases between the germline ends. The length of the CDR3 is 15 residues. The sequenced CDR3 bases are TGTGCCAGCAGCTTAAGTCCAGGGGCTGGAAACACC. Translating it yields CASSLSPGAGNT. The whole CDR3 sequence reads CASSLSPGAGNTIYF.

Worth noting for this clone: The observed sequence ends 3 residues before the CDR3 terminus, with the missing tail filled in from the germline J gene. The genes are TRBV5-4 and TRBJ2-1; 13 bases agree with TRBD2. Germline CDR1 SGHNT, CDR2 YYREEE (reference sequence). The CDR3 totals 15 residues. J was trimmed by 3 bases and V by 5 bases; bases with no gene match: 2. Incomplete CDR3 DNA: TGTGCCAGCAGACTAGCGGGAGGGAACTACAATGAG. It is translated as CASRLAGGNYNE. The complete CDR3 reads CASRLAGGNYNEQFF. The whole variable domain, filled in from reference TRBV5-4 and TRBJ2-1, reads ETGVTQSPTHLIKTRGQQVTLRCSSQSGHNTVSWYQQALGQGPQFIFQYYREEENGRGNFPPRFSGLQFPNYSSELNVNALELDDSALYLCASRLAGGNYNEQFFGPGTRLTVL.

About this clone: Read coverage stops 3 residues before the CDR3 terminus; the germline J gene supplies the remainder. J is TRBJ2-7 and V is TRBV14; 8 bases map to TRBD2. The CDR3 runs 15 residues. The V and J ends lost 3 bases and 2 bases, in that order; junction bases with no gene match: 6. Germline V CDR1 and CDR2: SGHDN, FVKESK. The CDR3 loop is CASSHSSGFAYEQYF. The part of the CDR3 DNA that was read is TGTGCCAGCAGCCATTCTAGCGGGTTCGCCTACGAG.

For this clone: Read coverage stops 3 residues before the CDR3 terminus; the germline J gene supplies the remainder. This chain uses TRBV7-9 with TRBJ2-7; TRBD1 might be the D (6 bases). Germline V gene lookup returns CDR1 SEHNR and CDR2 FQNEAQ (reference sequence). This CDR3 contains 14 residues. The V and J ends lost 2 bases and 3 bases respectively, with 11 bases between them. CDR3 DNA, as far as it was read: TGTGCCAGCAGCTTAAGTGGACAGAACTACGAG. Translation: CASSLSGQNYE. The whole CDR3 reads CASSLSGQNYEQYF.

Comment on this clone: From the germline J gene comes the end of the CDR3, since the read stops 3 residues before it. This chain links TRBV24-1 with TRBJ2-3, with 7 bases fitting TRBD2. This CDR3 is built from 14 residues. Germline V gene sequence: CDR1 KGHDR, CDR2 SFDVKD. V gave up 4 bases and J gave up 2 bases; unmatched junction bases: 2. CDR3 residues: CATSESGDTDTQYF. The CDR3 bases that were read are TGTGCCACCAGTGAAAGCGGGGACACAGATACG.

On this clone: The sequence runs out 3 residues before the end of the CDR3; the remainder is reconstructed from the germline J gene. The rearrangement uses TRBV18 and TRBJ2-7, with 8 bases fitting TRBD1. The V gene end was trimmed by 1 base and the J gene end by 0 bases; junction bases not matched to a gene: 8. Germline loops: CDR1 KGHSH, CDR2 LQKENI. The CDR3 spans 17 residues. CDR3: CASSPLQGQGFSYEQYF. The sequenced CDR3 bases are TGTGCCAGCTCACCACTTCAAGGACAGGGATTCTCCTACGAG.

Details on this clone: The observed sequence ends 3 residues before the CDR3 terminus, with the missing tail filled in from the germline J gene. This chain joins TRBV12-5 and TRBJ2-2; maybe TRBD1 (6 bases). The V end lost 0 bases, the J end lost 1 base, and 18 bases lay between the germline ends. The CDR3 is 19 amino acids. Germline loops: CDR1 LGHNT, CDR2 FRNRAP. This CDR3 is CASGLVRFRTEKNTGELFF. The CDR3 bases that were read are TGTGCTAGTGGTTTGGTAAGGTTCAGGACAGAAAAGAACACCGGGGAG.

The sequenced part of the CDR3 DNA is TGTGCCAGTAAGGGACCCGGGGGGACTGAA. Amino acids: CASKGPGGTE. The CDR3, in full, reads CASKGPGGTEAFF. V usage is TRBV19 and J usage is TRBJ1-1, with D possibly being TRBD1 (5 bases). From the germline J gene comes the end of the CDR3, since the read stops 3 residues before it. Germline lookup yields CDR1 LNHDA and CDR2 SQIVND (reference sequence). CDR3 size: 13 residues. V was cut by 7 bases and J by 5 bases, with 14 bases left in between.

To note about this clone: The DNA ends 3 residues before the CDR3 does, and the rest of the CDR3 is filled in from the germline J gene. V and J are TRBV20-1 and TRBJ2-1; 7 bases fit TRBD2. CDR1 is DFQATT and CDR2 is SNEGSKA in the germline V gene (reference sequence). V lost 5 bases to trimming and J lost 3 bases; unmatched junction nucleotides: 10. CDR3 length: 15 residues. Incomplete CDR3 DNA: TGCAGTGCTCCTAGAGGGCGGACTAGCTACAATGAG. It specifies CSAPRGRTSYNE. The entire CDR3 sequence reads CSAPRGRTSYNEQFF.

Turning to this clone: The CDR3 is cut off 3 residues early in the read; its end comes from the germline J gene. The chain has TRBV25-1 and TRBJ2-2; 9 bases agree with TRBD1. V dropped 1 base and J dropped 1; count of bases not matched to a gene: 13. Per germline, CDR1 MGHDK and CDR2 SYGVNS. CDR3 length: 20 amino acids. The covered CDR3 bases are TGTGCCAGCAGTGAATTTTGGACAGGGGTTTATGAACTGAACACCGGGGAG. Its translation is CASSEFWTGVYELNTGE. The entire CDR3 is CASSEFWTGVYELNTGELFF.

Note on this clone: The read terminates 3 residues before the CDR3 end, so the remaining end is supplied by the germline J gene. The J gene is TRBJ2-5, the V gene TRBV2; no firm D call. V was shortened by 0 bases and J by 1 base, with 6 bases between the two germline ends. The CDR3 runs to 14 residues. Germline CDR1 is SNHLY and CDR2 is FYNNEI. The CDR3 here is CASSEANSQETQYF. The DNA read from the CDR3 is TGTGCCAGCAGTGAAGCGAACAGCCAAGAGACC.